The present T cell receptor beta chain was sequenced within a study of blood T cell repertoires in COVID-19. The study drew participants aged about 18 to 89 years from 20 to 30 US areas. Researchers sorted participants into cohorts using their self-reported clinical history. Authors' methods: Nucleated cell counts were estimated from reference gene primer amplification. Produced via immunoSEQ multiplex PCR; TCRdb's table is partial and in-frame only. Clone size and the V and J calls come from that table; the DNA yielded D and trimming. The sample includes over 150,000 clones, around 80% of them seen just once. V lost 2 bases and J lost 1, with 12 bases in between. The germline V gene encodes CDR1 SGHNT and CDR2 YYREEE (reference sequence). The CDR3 totals 15 residues.

The sequenced sample consisted of PBMCs or T cells enriched from blood (not recorded which). This receptor was obtained from a man aged 50-60 years who had recovered from COVID-19. V gene TRBV5-4 combines with J gene TRBJ2-5; perhaps TRBD1 as D (6 bases). The CDR3 here is CASSLPDRLQETQYF. The CDR3, as DNA: TGTGCCAGCAGCTTACCGGACAGACTCCAAGAGACCCAGTACTTC. The whole variable domain, remainder taken from reference TRBV5-4 and TRBJ2-5, is ETGVTQSPTHLIKTRGQQVTLRCSSQSGHNTVSWYQQALGQGPQFIFQYYREEENGRGNFPPRFSGLQFPNYSSELNVNALELDDSALYLCASSLPDRLQETQYFGPGTRLLVL.